This T cell receptor (beta chain) was profiled in a study of cytomegalovirus exposure and HLA in healthy donors. Overall study results and limits: A later analysis linked a missense DCLRE1C variant to TCR beta V- and J-gene trimming. The authors enumerated over 150 TCR beta chains as linked to cytomegalovirus. The CMV antigen specificity of three CMV-associated chains was confirmed through in vitro analysis. Prior analysis indicated that the majority of TCR beta V segments exhibited productivity approximately 87% or approximately 30% of the time.

This clone was counted between two and nine times. The antigen is undetermined. Primers for the PCR totalled 60 Vbeta and 13 Jbeta. Here immunoSEQ multiplex PCR was the method, and the copy in TCRdb shows in-frame clones only, minus some. The sample consists of roughly 200,000 clones, around 79% of them appearing once. The sequencing sample was made of PBMCs. The origin of this receptor is a woman between 50 and 59 years old in good health and CMV-seronegative.

The CDR3 protein is CASSLWLAGGPNGELFF. The CDR3 coding sequence is TGTGCCAGCAGTTTATGGCTAGCGGGGGGGCCGAACGGGGAGCTGTTTTTT. This rearrangement joins TRBV28 to TRBJ2-2; 12 nucleotides align to TRBD2. CDR1 MDHEN and CDR2 SYDVKM come from the germline V gene. This CDR3 region has 17 residues. V lost 0 bases and J lost 7; bases outside the gene matches: 6.